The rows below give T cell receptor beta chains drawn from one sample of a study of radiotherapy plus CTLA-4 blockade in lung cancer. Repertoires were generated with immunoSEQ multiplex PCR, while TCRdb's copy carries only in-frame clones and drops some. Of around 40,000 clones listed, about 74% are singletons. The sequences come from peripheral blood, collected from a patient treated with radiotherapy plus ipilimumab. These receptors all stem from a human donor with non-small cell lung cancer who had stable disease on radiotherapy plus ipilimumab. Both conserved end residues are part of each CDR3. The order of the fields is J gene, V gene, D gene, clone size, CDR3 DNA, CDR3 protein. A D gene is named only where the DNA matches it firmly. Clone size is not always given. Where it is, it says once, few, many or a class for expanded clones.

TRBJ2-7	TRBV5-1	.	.	TGCGCCAGTAACTTTGTCGCGGGGAGCTCCTACGAGCAGTACTTC	CASNFVAGSSYEQYF
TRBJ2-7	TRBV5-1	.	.	TGCGCCAGCAGCTTGGGACAGGCGCCCTACGAGCAGTACTTC	CASSLGQAPYEQYF
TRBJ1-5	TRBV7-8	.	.	TGTGCCAGCAGCTTAGCGGTGGGCCAGCCCCAGCATTTT	CASSLAVGQPQHF
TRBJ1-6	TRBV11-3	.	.	TGTGCCAGCAGCTCCTCTAGACAGGCTTGGGGTTCACCCCTCCACTTT	CASSSSRQAWGSPLHF
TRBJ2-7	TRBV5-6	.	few	TGTGCCAGCAGCTTAGAGCTGGGGCTAACCTACGAGCAGTACTTC	CASSLELGLTYEQYF
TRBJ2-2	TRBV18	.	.	TGTGCCAGCTCACCCTTGACAGTATCGAACACCGGGGAGCTGTTTTTT	CASSPLTVSNTGELFF
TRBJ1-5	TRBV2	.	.	TGTGCCAGCAGTCGGACAGTCGATCAGCCCCAGCATTTT	CASSRTVDQPQHF
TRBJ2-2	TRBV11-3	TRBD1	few	TGTGCCAGCAGCTTAATGACAGGGCAAACCGGGGAGCTGTTTTTT	CASSLMTGQTGELFF
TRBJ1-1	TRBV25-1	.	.	TGTGCCAGCAGGGGGAATCGGGATAAAGGGAAAGCTTTCTTT	CASRGNRDKGKAFF
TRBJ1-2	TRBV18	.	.	TGTGCCAGCTCACCGGGGGGGGACGATGGCTACACCTTC	CASSPGGDDGYTF
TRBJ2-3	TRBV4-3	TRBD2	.	TGCGCCAGCAGCCGTAGCGGGGGGGGCAGCACAGATACGCAGTATTTT	CASSRSGGGSTDTQYF
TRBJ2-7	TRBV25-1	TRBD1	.	TGTGCCAGCAGTGAAGAGACCGGGACAGGGGACTACGAGCAGTACTTC	CASSEETGTGDYEQYF
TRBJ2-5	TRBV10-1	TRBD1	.	TGCGCCAGCAGCCCAGGGGGCCAAGAGACCCAGTACTTC	CASSPGGQETQYF
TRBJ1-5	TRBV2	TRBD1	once	TGTGCCACCAGGGGGGGACAGGGCAACCAGCCCCAGCATTTT	CATRGGQGNQPQHF
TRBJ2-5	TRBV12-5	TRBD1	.	TGTGCTAGTGGTTCGGGACAGGGTAGTGAGACCCAGTACTTC	CASGSGQGSETQYF
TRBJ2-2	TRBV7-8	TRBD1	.	TGTGCCAGCAGCATACAGGGGCAGGACACCGGGGAGCTGTTTTTT	CASSIQGQDTGELFF
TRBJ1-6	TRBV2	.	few	TGTGCCAGCAGTTTAGCGGAGAGGGACTCACCCCTCCACTTT	CASSLAERDSPLHF
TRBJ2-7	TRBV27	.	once	TGTGCCAGCAGTTTCCTAGCAGACTACGAGCAGTACTTC	CASSFLADYEQYF
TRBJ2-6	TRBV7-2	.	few	TGTGCCAGCAGACTAAGACCGGGACAAAACTCTGGGGCCAACGTCCTGACTTTC	CASRLRPGQNSGANVLTF
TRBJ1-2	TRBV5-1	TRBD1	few	TGCGCCAGCAGCGGGACAGTTTTTAACTATGGCTACACCTTC	CASSGTVFNYGYTF
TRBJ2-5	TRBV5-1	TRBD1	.	TGCGCCAGCAGCTTAAACAGGGGGCGCGGGACCCAGTACTTC	CASSLNRGRGTQYF
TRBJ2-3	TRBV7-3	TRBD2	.	TGTGCCAGCAGCTTGACACTAGCGGGGGCCGGAGATACGCAGTATTTT	CASSLTLAGAGDTQYF
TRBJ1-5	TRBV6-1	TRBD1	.	TGTGCCAGCAGAGGACAGGGGCCCTTTCAGCCCCAGCATTTT	CASRGQGPFQPQHF
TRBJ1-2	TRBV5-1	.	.	TGCGCCAGCAGGGTTGGGGCAGGGTCAGGACAATATGGCTACACCTTC	CASRVGAGSGQYGYTF
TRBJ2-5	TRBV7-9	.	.	TGTGCCAGCAGCCGTAGTGGGGCCCAAGAGACCCAGTACTTC	CASSRSGAQETQYF
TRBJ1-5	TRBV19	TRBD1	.	TGTGCCAGTAGCCTCCCCCCAGGGGGAGAACAGCCCCAGCATTTT	CASSLPPGGEQPQHF
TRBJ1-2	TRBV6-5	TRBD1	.	TGTGCCAGCGGTAGGTGGGACAGGGCGGATGGCTACACCTTC	CASGRWDRADGYTF
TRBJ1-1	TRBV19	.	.	TGTGCCAGTAGTTCGACGCTTAGGGGAAAGAACACTGAAGCTTTCTTT	CASSSTLRGKNTEAFF
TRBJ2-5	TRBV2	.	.	TGTGCCAGCAGTATTAACCAAGAGACCCAGTACTTC	CASSINQETQYF
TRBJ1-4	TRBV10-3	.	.	TGTGCCATCGGTACGAAGTCGCGGGAAAAACTGTTTTTT	CAIGTKSREKLFF
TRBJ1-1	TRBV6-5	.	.	TGTGCCAGCAGCATCAGGTGGGGGGGCACTGAAGCTTTCTTT	CASSIRWGGTEAFF
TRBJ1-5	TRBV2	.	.	TGTGCCAGCAGTGAAAGCGTTTTGGATCAGCCCCAGCATTTT	CASSESVLDQPQHF
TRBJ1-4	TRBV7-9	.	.	TGTGCCAGCAGCTTAGCGTTTGGCACTAATGAAAAACTGTTTTTT	CASSLAFGTNEKLFF
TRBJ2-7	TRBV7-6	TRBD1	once	TGTGCCAGCAGCTTAATGGCGTCGTTAGCAGGGGGTGAGCAGTACTTC	CASSLMASLAGGEQYF
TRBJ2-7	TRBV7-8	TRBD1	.	TGTGCCAGCAGCTTAACCCTCGGACAGGGAACCTACGAGCAGTACTTC	CASSLTLGQGTYEQYF
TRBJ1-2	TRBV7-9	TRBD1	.	TGTGCCAGCAGCTTAGAGGACAGGGTTAATGGCTACACCTTC	CASSLEDRVNGYTF
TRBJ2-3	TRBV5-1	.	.	TGCGCCAGCAGCCAGGGACTGGGTAAAGGGAGCTTGAACACAGATACGCAGTATTTT	CASSQGLGKGSLNTDTQYF
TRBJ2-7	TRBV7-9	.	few	TGTGCCAGCAGCGTGGCACAACAGGGTGCCGAGCAGTACTTC	CASSVAQQGAEQYF
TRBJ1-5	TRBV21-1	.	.	TGTGCCAGCAGCACTCGGAGGGGCACTCGGGGCAATCAGCCCCAGCATTTT	CASSTRRGTRGNQPQHF
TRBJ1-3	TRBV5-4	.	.	TGTGCCAGCAGCCCCGGACAGAGAGGGAATGGAAACACCATATATTTT	CASSPGQRGNGNTIYF
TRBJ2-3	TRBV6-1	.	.	TGTGCCAGCAGGGCACCCGGGACTTCAGATACGCAGTATTTT	CASRAPGTSDTQYF
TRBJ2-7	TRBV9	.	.	TGTGCCAGCAGCCTAGGGGAGGTCCACGAGCAGTACTTC	CASSLGEVHEQYF
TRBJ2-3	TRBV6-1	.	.	TGTGCCAGCAGTGGGCAGGGACTGACAGATACGCAGTATTTT	CASSGQGLTDTQYF
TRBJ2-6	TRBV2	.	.	TGTGCCAGCAGTGCGCGAGGGTCTGGGGCCAACGTCCTGACTTTC	CASSARGSGANVLTF
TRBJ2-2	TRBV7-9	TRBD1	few	TGTGCCAGCAGCGGGGACAGCGAAAGCCTAAACACCGGGGAGCTGTTTTTT	CASSGDSESLNTGELFF
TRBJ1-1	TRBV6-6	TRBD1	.	TGTGCCAGCAGCCCTGGACAGGGGGTTTACATCTTT	CASSPGQGVYIF
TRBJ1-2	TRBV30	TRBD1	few	TGTGCCGGACAGGGACAGCTAAAGGGCTTTGGCTACACCTTC	CAGQGQLKGFGYTF
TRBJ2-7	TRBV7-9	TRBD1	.	TGTGCCAGCAGCAAAGTGGGCTTGAGGGACAGGGGCAACGAGCAGTACTTC	CASSKVGLRDRGNEQYF
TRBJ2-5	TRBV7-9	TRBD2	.	TGTGCCAGCAGCTTAGGTACGACTAGCCTCGAGACCCAGTACTTC	CASSLGTTSLETQYF
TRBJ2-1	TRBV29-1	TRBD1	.	TGCAGCGTCTACGACAGGGGGGTCTACAATGAGCAGTTCTTC	CSVYDRGVYNEQFF
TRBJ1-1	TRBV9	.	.	TGTGCCAGCGATCACGGGGGGCGGGGGACTGAAGCTTTCTTT	CASDHGGRGTEAFF
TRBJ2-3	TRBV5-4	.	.	TGTGCCAGCAGCTTGGCAGGGGCGGCAGATACGCAGTATTTT	CASSLAGAADTQYF
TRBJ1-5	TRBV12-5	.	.	TGTGCTAGTGGCAGGGACACCCTTCAGCCCCAGCATTTT	CASGRDTLQPQHF
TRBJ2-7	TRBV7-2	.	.	TGTGCCAGCAGCTTATGGCTGGACAGCTCCTACGAGCAGTACTTC	CASSLWLDSSYEQYF